Listed below are T cell receptor beta chains from one sample, sequenced in a study of control samples from healthy donors and cancer patients. Method: immunoSEQ multiplex PCR; TCRdb's copy keeps in-frame clones and lacks some. The repertoire has roughly 200,000 clones, over 85% of them found once; the top ten carry roughly 1.5%. Sequenced material: blood. Receptors originate from a man younger than 30 in good health. CDR3s include the opening cysteine and the closing phenylalanine or tryptophan. The D gene is left open where the match is weak. Not all rows give a size; the values are once, few, many and, for expanded clones, a class.

once,.,TRBJ2-7,TRBV28,CASSPVGPSSYEQYF,TGTGCCAGCAGCCCTGTGGGGCCCAGCTCCTACGAGCAGTACTTC
.,.,TRBJ2-1,TRBV12-5,CASGLVLGGSNEQFF,TGTGCTAGTGGTTTGGTACTTGGGGGTAGCAATGAGCAGTTCTTC
few,.,TRBJ1-1,TRBV21-1,CASTSTGEAFF,TGTGCCAGCACTTCGACAGGCGAAGCTTTCTTT
once,.,TRBJ1-4,TRBV28,CASSFFQVPTNEKLFF,TGTGCCAGCAGTTTTTTCCAGGTCCCAACTAATGAAAAACTGTTTTTT
.,.,TRBJ1-5,TRBV2,CASREQGLVDQPQHF,TGTGCCAGCAGGGAGCAGGGATTAGTTGATCAGCCCCAGCATTTT
.,.,TRBJ2-2,TRBV4-1,CASSEGLPGELFF,TGCGCCAGCAGCGAGGGACTGCCCGGGGAGCTGTTTTTT
.,TRBD2,TRBJ2-1,TRBV7-2,CASSLGGGSYNEQFF,TGTGCCAGCAGCTTAGGCGGGGGGTCCTACAATGAGCAGTTCTTC
.,TRBD1,TRBJ1-3,TRBV3-1/TRBV3-2,CASSPITGGGNTIYF,TGTGCCAGCAGCCCCATCACAGGGGGTGGAAACACCATATATTTT
once,.,TRBJ2-1,TRBV6-5,CASSYSRTGIYNEQFF,TGTGCCAGCAGTTACTCCCGGACGGGGATTTACAATGAGCAGTTCTTC
.,.,TRBJ1-1,TRBV30,CAWEDRMNTEAFF,TGTGCCTGGGAAGACAGAATGAACACTGAAGCTTTCTTT
.,.,TRBJ1-1,TRBV2,CASSNRENTEAFF,TGTGCCAGCAGTAACAGGGAGAACACTGAAGCTTTCTTT
.,TRBD1,TRBJ2-1,TRBV28,CASRADRASSYNEQFF,TGTGCCAGCAGGGCCGACAGGGCCAGCTCCTACAATGAGCAGTTCTTC
.,TRBD1,TRBJ2-7,TRBV10-3,CAISGGTGGSYEQYF,TGTGCCATCAGTGGCGGGACAGGGGGGTCCTACGAGCAGTACTTC
.,TRBD1,TRBJ1-6,TRBV13,CASSPTGKSSYNSPLHF,TGTGCCAGCAGTCCGACAGGGAAGAGCTCCTATAATTCACCCCTCCACTTT
.,TRBD1,TRBJ2-7,TRBV25-1,CASRRTGSGGEQYF,TGTGCCAGCAGGCGGACAGGGTCAGGCGGCGAGCAGTACTTC
once,TRBD1,TRBJ1-4,TRBV10-3,CASSPRGATNEKLFF,TGTGCCTCCAGTCCCAGGGGGGCTACTAATGAAAAACTGTTTTTT
.,.,TRBJ2-6,TRBV29-1,CSVRPSGANVLTF,TGCAGCGTGAGGCCCTCTGGGGCCAACGTCCTGACTTTC
.,TRBD1,TRBJ1-5,TRBV2,CASRGTANQPQHF,TGTGCCAGCCGGGGGACAGCTAATCAGCCCCAGCATTTT
.,.,TRBJ1-6,TRBV20-1,CSAGFNSPLHF,TGCAGTGCTGGCTTTAATTCACCCCTCCACTTT
.,.,TRBJ2-7,TRBV5-6,CASSLGGIHEQYF,TGTGCCAGCAGTCTGGGGGGTATCCACGAGCAGTACTTC
.,TRBD1,TRBJ1-3,TRBV29-1,CSVEWVFRTGDLYF,TGCAGCGTTGAATGGGTTTTCCGGACAGGGGATTTATATTTT
.,TRBD1,TRBJ1-3,TRBV12-5,CASGVAGGENTIYF,TGTGCTAGTGGCGTTGCAGGGGGGGAAAACACCATATATTTT
.,.,TRBJ2-2,TRBV24-1,CATSDSRGTGELFF,TGTGCCACCAGTGATTCTCGTGGGACCGGGGAGCTGTTTTTT
.,.,TRBJ2-1,TRBV18,CASSPDDNEQFF,TGTGCCAGCTCACCCGATGACAATGAGCAGTTCTTC
.,TRBD2,TRBJ2-7,TRBV15,CATSRGTSGGYEQYF,TGTGCCACCAGCAGAGGGACTAGCGGGGGCTACGAGCAGTACTTC
.,.,TRBJ1-2,TRBV3-1/TRBV3-2,CASSRLANYGYTF,TGTGCCAGCAGTCGATTAGCTAACTATGGCTACACCTTC
once,.,TRBJ2-7,TRBV6-1,CASSEGDYEQYF,TGTGCCAGCAGTGAAGGGGATTACGAGCAGTACTTC
.,.,TRBJ1-5,TRBV6-5,CASSYSQTANQPQHF,TGTGCCAGCAGTTACTCCCAGACAGCCAATCAGCCCCAGCATTTT
.,.,TRBJ1-3,TRBV7-6,CASSLSGSSGNTIYF,TGTGCCAGCAGCTTATCGGGGAGCTCTGGAAACACCATATATTTT
.,TRBD1,TRBJ2-3,TRBV24-1,CATGQGGARTDTQYF,TGTGCCACCGGACAGGGGGGGGCCCGCACAGATACGCAGTATTTT
.,TRBD2,TRBJ2-3,TRBV7-3,CASRATSGVSTDTQYF,TGTGCCAGCAGAGCCACGAGCGGGGTGAGCACAGATACGCAGTATTTT
.,.,TRBJ1-1,TRBV10-3,CAISEMGVGAEAFF,TGTGCCATCAGTGAAATGGGGGTCGGAGCTGAAGCTTTCTTT
.,.,TRBJ1-1,TRBV18,CASSPQQGTEAFF,TGTGCCAGCTCACCACAACAGGGTACTGAAGCTTTCTTT
.,.,TRBJ1-5,TRBV18,CASSPGSDQPQHF,TGTGCCAGCTCACCAGGGAGTGATCAGCCCCAGCATTTT
.,.,TRBJ2-3,TRBV4-1,CASSQEISVDTQYF,TGCGCCAGCAGCCAAGAAATCTCCGTAGATACGCAGTATTTT
once,.,TRBJ2-2,TRBV9,CASSPPGNTGELFF,TGTGCCAGCAGTCCCCCGGGGAACACCGGGGAGCTGTTTTTT
.,.,TRBJ2-3,TRBV5-1,CASSFDSPGTDTQYF,TGCGCCAGCAGTTTCGACTCCCCCGGCACAGATACGCAGTATTTT
once,.,TRBJ2-1,TRBV7-9,CASSLAERSYNEQFF,TGTGCCAGCAGCTTAGCAGAGCGGTCCTACAATGAGCAGTTCTTC
.,.,TRBJ2-5,TRBV6-1,CASSEIGGRAQYF,TGTGCCAGCAGTGAAATTGGGGGGCGTGCCCAGTACTTC
.,.,TRBJ1-1,TRBV2,CASSEAFRQLTTAFF,TGTGCCAGCAGTGAAGCCTTTCGGCAGTTAACTACAGCTTTCTTT
.,.,TRBJ1-6,TRBV24-1,CATSDPPEAYYNSPLHF,TGTGCCACCAGTGATCCCCCCGAGGCCTATTATAATTCACCCCTCCACTTT
.,.,TRBJ1-1,TRBV5-5,CASSLRVLLRGNTEAFF,TGTGCCAGCAGCTTACGGGTCCTTTTGAGGGGGAACACTGAAGCTTTCTTT
.,.,TRBJ1-2,TRBV23-1,CASSRYRAAAYGYTF,TGCGCCAGCAGTCGGTACAGGGCTGCGGCCTATGGCTACACCTTC
.,.,TRBJ2-2,TRBV15,CATSRDLFLKLFF,TGTGCCACCAGCAGAGATTTGTTCCTCAAGCTGTTTTTT
.,.,TRBJ2-7,TRBV15,CATSRKGGGIARDEQYF,TGTGCCACCAGCAGGAAAGGGGGGGGGATCGCGAGGGACGAGCAGTACTTC
.,TRBD1,TRBJ1-1,TRBV11-2,CASSFYRGNTEAFF,TGTGCCAGCAGCTTCTACAGGGGCAACACTGAAGCTTTCTTT
.,.,TRBJ2-7,TRBV7-8,CASSFGTLNEQYF,TGTGCCAGCAGCTTCGGGACTCTCAACGAGCAGTACTTC
.,TRBD1,TRBJ1-2,TRBV6-6,CASSYAGQGNYGYTF,TGTGCCAGCAGTTACGCCGGACAGGGCAACTATGGCTACACCTTC
.,TRBD2,TRBJ2-3,TRBV27,CASNNELAGAADTQYF,TGTGCCAGCAACAACGAACTAGCGGGGGCAGCAGATACGCAGTATTTT
.,TRBD1,TRBJ1-4,TRBV28,CASSFSQGAREKLFF,TGTGCCAGCAGTTTCTCTCAGGGGGCGCGTGAAAAACTGTTTTTT